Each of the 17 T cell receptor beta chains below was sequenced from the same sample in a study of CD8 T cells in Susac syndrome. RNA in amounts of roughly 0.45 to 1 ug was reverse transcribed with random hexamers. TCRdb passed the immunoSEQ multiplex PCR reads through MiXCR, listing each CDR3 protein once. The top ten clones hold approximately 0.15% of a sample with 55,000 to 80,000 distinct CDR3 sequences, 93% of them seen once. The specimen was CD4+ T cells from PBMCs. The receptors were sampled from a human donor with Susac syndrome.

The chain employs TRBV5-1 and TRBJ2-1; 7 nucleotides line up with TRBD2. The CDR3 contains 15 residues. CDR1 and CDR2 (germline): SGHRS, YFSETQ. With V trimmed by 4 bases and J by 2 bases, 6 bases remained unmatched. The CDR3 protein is CASSPDGGTYNEQFF. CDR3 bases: TGCGCCAGCAGCCCGGACGGGGGGACCTACAATGAGCAGTTCTTC.

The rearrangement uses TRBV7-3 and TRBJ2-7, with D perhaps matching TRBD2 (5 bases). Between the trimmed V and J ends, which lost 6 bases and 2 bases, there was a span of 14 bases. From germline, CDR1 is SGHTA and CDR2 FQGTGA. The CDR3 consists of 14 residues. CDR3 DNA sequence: TGTGCCAGCAGTCCCGAACGGAGGACCTACGAGCAGTACTTC. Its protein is CASSPERRTYEQYF.

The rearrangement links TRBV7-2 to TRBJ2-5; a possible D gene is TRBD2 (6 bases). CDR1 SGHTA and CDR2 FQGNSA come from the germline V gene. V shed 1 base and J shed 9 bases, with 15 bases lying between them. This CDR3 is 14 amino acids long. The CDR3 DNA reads TGTGCCAGCAGCTTAGATTCACTGCGCGGGGCCCAGTACTTC. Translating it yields CASSLDSLRGAQYF. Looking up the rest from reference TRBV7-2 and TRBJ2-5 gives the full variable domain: GAGVSQSPSNKVTEKGKDVELRCDPISGHTALYWYRQSLGQGLEFLIYFQGNSAPDKSGLPSDRFSAERTGGSVSTLTIQRTQQEDSAVYLCASSLDSLRGAQYFGPGTRLLVL.

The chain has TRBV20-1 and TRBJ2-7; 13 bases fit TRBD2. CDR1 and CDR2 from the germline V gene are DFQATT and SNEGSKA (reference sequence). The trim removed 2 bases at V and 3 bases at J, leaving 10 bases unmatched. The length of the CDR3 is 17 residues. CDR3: CSARNPRTSGSIYEQYF. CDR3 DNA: TGCAGTGCTAGAAATCCTCGGACTAGCGGGAGCATCTACGAGCAGTACTTC.

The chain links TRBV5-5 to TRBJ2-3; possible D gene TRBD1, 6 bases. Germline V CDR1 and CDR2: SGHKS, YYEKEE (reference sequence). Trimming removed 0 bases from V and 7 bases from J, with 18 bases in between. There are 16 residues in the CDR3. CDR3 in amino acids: CASSLDGTLIVYTQYF. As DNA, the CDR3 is TGTGCCAGCAGCTTGGACGGGACACTTATCGTCTATACGCAGTATTTT.

The CDR3 spells CASSQPNRGQGKNIQYF. DNA of the CDR3: TGTGCCAGCTCACAACCAAACAGGGGCCAGGGCAAAAACATTCAGTACTTC. This sequence joins TRBV18 and TRBJ2-4; the match to TRBD1 covers 7 bases. After removal of 4 bases from V and 3 bases from J, the junction contained 12 bases not matched to a gene. Germline V CDR1 and CDR2: KGHSH, LQKENI. The CDR3 runs 17 residues.

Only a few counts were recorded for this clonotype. The CDR3 nucleotides read TGTGCCAGCAGTCACGGATATGGCACAGATACGCAGTATTTT. Residues: CASSHGYGTDTQYF. J is TRBJ2-3 and V is TRBV28; the D is unclear. This CDR3 region has 14 residues. V was pared by 5 bases and J by 1 base, with 10 bases between. The germline CDR1 and CDR2 sequences are MDHEN and SYDVKM.

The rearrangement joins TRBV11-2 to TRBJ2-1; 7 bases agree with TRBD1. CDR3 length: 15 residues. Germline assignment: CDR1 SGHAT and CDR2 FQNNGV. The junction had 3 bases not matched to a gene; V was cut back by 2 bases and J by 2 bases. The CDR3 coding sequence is TGTGCCAGCAGCTTACCGGGACAGCCCTACAATGAGCAGTTCTTC. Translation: CASSLPGQPYNEQFF.

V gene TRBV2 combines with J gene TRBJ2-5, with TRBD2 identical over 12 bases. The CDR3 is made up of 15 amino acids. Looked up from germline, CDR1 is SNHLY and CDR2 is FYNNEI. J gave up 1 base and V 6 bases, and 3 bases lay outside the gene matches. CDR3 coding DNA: TGTGCCAGCAGGTCGACTAGCGGGGGCCAAGAGACCCAGTACTTC. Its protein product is CASRSTSGGQETQYF.

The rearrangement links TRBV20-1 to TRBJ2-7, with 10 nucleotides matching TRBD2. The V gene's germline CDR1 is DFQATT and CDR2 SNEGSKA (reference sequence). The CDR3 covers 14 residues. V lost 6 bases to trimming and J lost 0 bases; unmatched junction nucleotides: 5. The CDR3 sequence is CSAETSGASYEQYF. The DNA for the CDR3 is TGCAGTGCGGAAACTAGCGGGGCCTCCTACGAGCAGTACTTC.

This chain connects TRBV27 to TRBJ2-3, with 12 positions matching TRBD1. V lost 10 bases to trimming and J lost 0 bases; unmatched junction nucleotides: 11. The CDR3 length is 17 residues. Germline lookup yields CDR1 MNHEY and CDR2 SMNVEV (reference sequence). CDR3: CATRGTGGFPSTDTQYF. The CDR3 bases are TGTGCCACCCGTGGGACAGGGGGCTTTCCTAGCACAGATACGCAGTATTTT.

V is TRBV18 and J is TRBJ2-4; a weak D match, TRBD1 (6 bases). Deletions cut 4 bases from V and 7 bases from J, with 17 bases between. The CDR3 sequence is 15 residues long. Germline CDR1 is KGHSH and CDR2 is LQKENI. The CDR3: CASSRAQGNFNIQYF. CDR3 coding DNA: TGTGCCAGCTCACGGGCACAGGGTAATTTCAACATTCAGTACTTC.

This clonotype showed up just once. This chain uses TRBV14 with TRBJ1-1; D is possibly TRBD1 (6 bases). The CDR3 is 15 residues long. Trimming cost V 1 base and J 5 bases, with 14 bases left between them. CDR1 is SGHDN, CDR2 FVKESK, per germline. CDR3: CASSQALQGKTEAFF. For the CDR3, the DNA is TGTGCCAGCAGCCAAGCCCTACAGGGTAAGACTGAAGCTTTCTTT.

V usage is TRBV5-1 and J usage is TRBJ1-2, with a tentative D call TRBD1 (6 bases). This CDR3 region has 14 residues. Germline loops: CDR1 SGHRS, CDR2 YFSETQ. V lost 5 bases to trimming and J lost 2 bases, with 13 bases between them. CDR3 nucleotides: TGCGCCAGCAGGGATGGGGGGCTCAACTATGGCTACACCTTC. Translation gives CASRDGGLNYGYTF.

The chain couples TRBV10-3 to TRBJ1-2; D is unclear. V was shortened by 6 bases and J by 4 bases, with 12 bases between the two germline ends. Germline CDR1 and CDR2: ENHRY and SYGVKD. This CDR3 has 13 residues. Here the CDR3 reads CAIRSAESYGYTF. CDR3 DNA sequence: TGTGCCATCAGGAGCGCGGAAAGCTATGGCTACACCTTC.

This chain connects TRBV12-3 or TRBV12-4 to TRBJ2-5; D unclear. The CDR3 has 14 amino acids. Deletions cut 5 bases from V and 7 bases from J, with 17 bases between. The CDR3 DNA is TGTGCCAGCAGTCGGAACGGTCAAATTGGGACCCAGTACTTC. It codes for CASSRNGQIGTQYF.

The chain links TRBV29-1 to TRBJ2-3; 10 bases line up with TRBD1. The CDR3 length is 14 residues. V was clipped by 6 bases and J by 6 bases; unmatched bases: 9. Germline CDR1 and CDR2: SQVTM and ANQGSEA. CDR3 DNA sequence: TGCAGCGTCGCCGGGACAGGGGTGATCGATACGCAGTATTTT. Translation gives CSVAGTGVIDTQYF.